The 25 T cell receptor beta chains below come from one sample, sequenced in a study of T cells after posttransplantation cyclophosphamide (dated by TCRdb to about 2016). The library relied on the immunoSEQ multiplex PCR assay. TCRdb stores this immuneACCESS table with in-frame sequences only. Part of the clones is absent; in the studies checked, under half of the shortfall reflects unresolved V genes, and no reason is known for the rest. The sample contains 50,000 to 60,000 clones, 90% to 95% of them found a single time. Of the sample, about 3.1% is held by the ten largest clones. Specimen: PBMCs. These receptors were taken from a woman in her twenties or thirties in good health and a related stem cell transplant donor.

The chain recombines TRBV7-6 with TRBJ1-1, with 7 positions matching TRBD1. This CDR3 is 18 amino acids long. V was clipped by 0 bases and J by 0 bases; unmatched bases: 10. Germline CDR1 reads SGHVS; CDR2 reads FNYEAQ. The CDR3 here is CASSLARDRVDLNTEAFF. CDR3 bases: TGTGCCAGCAGCTTAGCACGAGACAGGGTGGATCTGAACACTGAAGCTTTCTTT.

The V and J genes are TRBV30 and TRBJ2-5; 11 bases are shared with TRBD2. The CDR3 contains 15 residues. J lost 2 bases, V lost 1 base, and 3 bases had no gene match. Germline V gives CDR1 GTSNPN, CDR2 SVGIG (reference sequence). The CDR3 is CAWSAGLAEQETQYF. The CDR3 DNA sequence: TGTGCCTGGAGTGCGGGACTAGCGGAGCAAGAGACCCAGTACTTC. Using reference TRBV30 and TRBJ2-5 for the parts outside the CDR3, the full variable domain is SQTIHQWPATLVQPVGSPLSLECTVEGTSNPNLYWYRQAAGRGLQLLFYSVGIGQISSEVPQNLSASRPQDRQFILSSKKLLLSDSGFYLCAWSAGLAEQETQYFGPGTRLLVL.

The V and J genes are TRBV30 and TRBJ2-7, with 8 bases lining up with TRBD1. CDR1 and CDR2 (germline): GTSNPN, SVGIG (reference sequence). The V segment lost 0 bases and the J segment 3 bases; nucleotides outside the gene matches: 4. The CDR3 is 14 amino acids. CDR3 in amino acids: CAWSVPGQGYEQYF. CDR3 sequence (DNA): TGTGCCTGGAGTGTCCCCGGACAGGGCTACGAGCAGTACTTC.

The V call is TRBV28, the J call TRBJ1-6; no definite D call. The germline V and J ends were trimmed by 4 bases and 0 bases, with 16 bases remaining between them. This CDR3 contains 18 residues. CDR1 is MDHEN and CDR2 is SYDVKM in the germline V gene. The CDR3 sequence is CASSYGRPDHSYNSPLHF. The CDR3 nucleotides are TGTGCCAGCAGTTATGGGAGGCCTGACCACTCCTATAATTCACCCCTCCACTTT.

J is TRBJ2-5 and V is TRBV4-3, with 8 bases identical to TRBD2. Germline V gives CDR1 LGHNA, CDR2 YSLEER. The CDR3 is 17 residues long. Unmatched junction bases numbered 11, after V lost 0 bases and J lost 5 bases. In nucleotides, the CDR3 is TGCGCCAGCAGCCAAGATTTAGAGCGGGGGCCCCGGGAGACCCAGTACTTC. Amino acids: CASSQDLERGPRETQYF.

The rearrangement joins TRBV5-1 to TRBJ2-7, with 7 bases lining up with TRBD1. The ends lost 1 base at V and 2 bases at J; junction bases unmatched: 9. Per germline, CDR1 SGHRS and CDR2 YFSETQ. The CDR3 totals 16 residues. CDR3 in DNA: TGCGCCAGCAGCTTGCCCCCCACAGGGGTGACCTACGAGCAGTACTTC. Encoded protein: CASSLPPTGVTYEQYF.

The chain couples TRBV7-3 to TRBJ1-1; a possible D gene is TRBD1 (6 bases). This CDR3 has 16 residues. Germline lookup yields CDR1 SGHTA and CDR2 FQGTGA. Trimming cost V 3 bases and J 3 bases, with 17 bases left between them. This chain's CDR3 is CASSFSSGTPDTEAFF. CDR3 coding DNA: TGTGCCAGCAGCTTCTCATCCGGGACACCTGACACTGAAGCTTTCTTT.

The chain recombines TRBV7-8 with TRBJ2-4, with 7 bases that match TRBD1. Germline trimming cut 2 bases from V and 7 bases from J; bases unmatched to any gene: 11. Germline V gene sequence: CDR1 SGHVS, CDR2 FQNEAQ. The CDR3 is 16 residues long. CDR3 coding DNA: TGTGCCAGCAGCTTAAGCTACAGGGGAGTTGGGAACATTCAGTACTTC. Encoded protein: CASSLSYRGVGNIQYF.

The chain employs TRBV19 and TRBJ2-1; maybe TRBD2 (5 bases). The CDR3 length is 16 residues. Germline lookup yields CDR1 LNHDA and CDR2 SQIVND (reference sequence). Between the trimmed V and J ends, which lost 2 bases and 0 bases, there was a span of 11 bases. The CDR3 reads CASSITPAGSYNEQFF. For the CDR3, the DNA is TGTGCCAGTAGTATAACCCCTGCGGGCTCCTACAATGAGCAGTTCTTC.

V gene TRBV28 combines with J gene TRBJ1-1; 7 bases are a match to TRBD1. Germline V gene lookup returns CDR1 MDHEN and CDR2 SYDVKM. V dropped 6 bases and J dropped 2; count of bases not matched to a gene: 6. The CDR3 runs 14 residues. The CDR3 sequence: CASRPGTANTEAFF. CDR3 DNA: TGTGCCAGCAGGCCCGGGACAGCCAACACTGAAGCTTTCTTT.

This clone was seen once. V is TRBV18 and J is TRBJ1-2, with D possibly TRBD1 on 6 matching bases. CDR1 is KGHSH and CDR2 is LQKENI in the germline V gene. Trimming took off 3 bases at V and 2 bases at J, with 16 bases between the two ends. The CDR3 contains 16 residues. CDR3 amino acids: CASSPIVGQGNYGYTF. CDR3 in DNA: TGTGCCAGCTCACCTATAGTTGGGCAGGGGAACTATGGCTACACCTTC.

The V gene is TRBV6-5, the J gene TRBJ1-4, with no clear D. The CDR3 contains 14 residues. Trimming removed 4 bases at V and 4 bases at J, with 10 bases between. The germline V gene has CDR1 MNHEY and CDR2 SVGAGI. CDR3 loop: CASSSQFLNEKLFF. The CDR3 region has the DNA TGTGCCAGCAGTTCACAGTTCCTTAATGAAAAACTGTTTTTT.

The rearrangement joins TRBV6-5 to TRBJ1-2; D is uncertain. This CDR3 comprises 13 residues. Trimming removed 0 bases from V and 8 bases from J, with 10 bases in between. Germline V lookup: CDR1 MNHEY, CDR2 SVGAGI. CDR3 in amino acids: CASSYSGVGGYTF. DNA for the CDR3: TGTGCCAGCAGTTACTCCGGGGTGGGGGGCTACACCTTC.

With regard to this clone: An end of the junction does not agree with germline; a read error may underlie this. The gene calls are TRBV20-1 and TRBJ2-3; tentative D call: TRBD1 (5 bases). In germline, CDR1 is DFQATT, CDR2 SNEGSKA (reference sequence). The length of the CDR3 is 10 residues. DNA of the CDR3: TGCAGTGCTAGAGGCAGAGACAGTGGTTTT. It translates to CSARGRDSGF.

The CDR3 is CSVDDGGPIYGYTF. In DNA form, the CDR3 reads TGCAGCGTTGATGATGGAGGACCAATATATGGCTACACCTTC. The genes are TRBV29-1 and TRBJ1-2; D unclear. Germline V gene lookup returns CDR1 SQVTM and CDR2 ANQGSEA. Trimming stripped 3 bases from V and 5 bases from J, with 16 bases between. The CDR3 has 14 amino acids.

The CDR3 loop reads CASSAGQADQPQHF. The CDR3 coding sequence is TGTGCCAGCAGTGCCGGACAGGCCGATCAGCCCCAGCATTTT. The V and J genes are TRBV6-6 and TRBJ1-5; 7 bases match TRBD1. The germline V gene has CDR1 MNHNY and CDR2 SVGAGI (reference sequence). The junction had 6 bases not matched to a gene; V was cut back by 5 bases and J by 5 bases. The CDR3 consists of 14 residues.

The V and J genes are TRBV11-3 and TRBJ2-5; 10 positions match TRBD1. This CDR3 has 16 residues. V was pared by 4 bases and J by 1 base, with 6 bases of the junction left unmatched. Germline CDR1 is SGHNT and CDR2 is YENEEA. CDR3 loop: CASSYDRGRRQETQYF. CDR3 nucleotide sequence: TGTGCCAGCAGCTATGACAGGGGGCGCCGCCAAGAGACCCAGTACTTC.

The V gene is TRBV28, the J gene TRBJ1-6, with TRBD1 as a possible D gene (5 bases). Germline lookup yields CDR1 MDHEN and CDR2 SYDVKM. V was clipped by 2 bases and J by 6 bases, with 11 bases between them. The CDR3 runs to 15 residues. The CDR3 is CASSLGGTINSPLHF. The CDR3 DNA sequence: TGTGCCAGCAGTTTAGGGGGGACTATTAATTCACCCCTCCACTTT.

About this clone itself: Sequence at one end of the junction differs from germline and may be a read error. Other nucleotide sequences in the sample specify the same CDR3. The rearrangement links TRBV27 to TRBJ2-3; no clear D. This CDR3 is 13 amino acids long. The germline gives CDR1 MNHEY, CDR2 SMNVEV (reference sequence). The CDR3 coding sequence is TGTGCCAGCTCCCCAGGTGGCACAGATACACAGTATTTT. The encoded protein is CASSPGGTDTQYF.

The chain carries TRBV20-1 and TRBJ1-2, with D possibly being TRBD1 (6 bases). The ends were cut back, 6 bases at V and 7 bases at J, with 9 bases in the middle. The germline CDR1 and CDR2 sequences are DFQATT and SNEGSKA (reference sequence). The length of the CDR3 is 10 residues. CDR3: CSAGARGYTF. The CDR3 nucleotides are TGCAGTGCGGGGGCGCGTGGCTACACCTTC.

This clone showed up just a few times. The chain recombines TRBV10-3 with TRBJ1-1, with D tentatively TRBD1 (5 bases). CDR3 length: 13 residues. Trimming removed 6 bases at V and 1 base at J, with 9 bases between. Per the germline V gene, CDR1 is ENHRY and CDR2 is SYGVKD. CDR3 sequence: CAISDSTNTEAFF. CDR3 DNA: TGTGCCATCAGCGACAGCACGAACACTGAAGCTTTCTTT.

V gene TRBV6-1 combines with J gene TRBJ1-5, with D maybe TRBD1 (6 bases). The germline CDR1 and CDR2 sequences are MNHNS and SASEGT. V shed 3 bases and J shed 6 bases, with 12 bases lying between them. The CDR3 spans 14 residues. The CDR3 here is CASSEIRGSQPQHF. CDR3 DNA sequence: TGTGCCAGCAGTGAGATCAGGGGAAGTCAGCCCCAGCATTTT.

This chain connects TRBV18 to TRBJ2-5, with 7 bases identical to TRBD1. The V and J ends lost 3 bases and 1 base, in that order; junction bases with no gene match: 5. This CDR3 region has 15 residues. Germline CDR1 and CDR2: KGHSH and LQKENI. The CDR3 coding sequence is TGTGCCAGCTCACCTAAGGACAGGACCCAAGAGACCCAGTACTTC. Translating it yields CASSPKDRTQETQYF.

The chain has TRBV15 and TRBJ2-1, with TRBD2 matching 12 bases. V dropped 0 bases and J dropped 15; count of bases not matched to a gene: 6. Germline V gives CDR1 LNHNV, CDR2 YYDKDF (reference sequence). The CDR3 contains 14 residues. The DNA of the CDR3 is TGTGCCACCAGCAGAGATATACTAGCGGGGGGAAGGTTCTTC. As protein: CATSRDILAGGRFF.

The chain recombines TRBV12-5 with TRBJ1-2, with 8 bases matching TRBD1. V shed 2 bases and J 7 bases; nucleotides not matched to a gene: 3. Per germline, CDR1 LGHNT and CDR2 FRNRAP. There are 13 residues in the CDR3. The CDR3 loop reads CASGLQGAGGYTF. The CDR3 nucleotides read TGTGCTAGTGGTTTGCAGGGGGCGGGTGGCTACACCTTC.